The 26 T cell receptor beta chains reported below all come from one sample, sequenced in a study of blood T cell repertoires in COVID-19. The assay was immunoSEQ multiplex PCR, and TCRdb's table has in-frame clones only and misses some. Here the sample spans roughly 200,000 clones, around 83% being singletons. Source material: peripheral blood. These TCRs come from a woman aged 55 to 70 with acute or convalescent COVID-19.

CDR3: CASSTVPGGNNEQFF. Here the CDR3 DNA reads TGTGCCAGCAGCACCGTCCCGGGAGGCAACAATGAGCAGTTCTTC. The chain carries TRBV7-3 and TRBJ2-1; TRBD2 matches 7 bases. The length of the CDR3 is 15 residues. V was pared by 5 bases and J by 5 bases, with 9 bases of the junction left unmatched. CDR1 is SGHTA and CDR2 is FQGTGA in the germline V gene. The full variable domain, with the rest looked up from reference TRBV7-3 and TRBJ2-1, is GAGVSQTPSNKVTEKGKYVELRCDPISGHTALYWYRQSLGQGPEFLIYFQGTGAADDSGLPNDRFFAVRPEGSVSTLKIQRTERGDSAVYLCASSTVPGGNNEQFFGPGTRLTVL.

This chain connects TRBV11-2 to TRBJ2-3; 7 bases are shared with TRBD2. This CDR3 has 15 residues. V was clipped by 3 bases and J by 5 bases; unmatched bases: 8. CDR1 and CDR2 from the germline V gene are SGHAT and FQNNGV. CDR3 DNA: TGTGCCAGCAGCTTCGGGGGAGGGCACGGAGATACGCAGTATTTT. Amino acids: CASSFGGGHGDTQYF.

This chain connects TRBV5-1 to TRBJ2-7; D is perhaps TRBD1 (6 bases). CDR1 is SGHRS, CDR2 YFSETQ, per germline. The CDR3 consists of 14 residues. V lost 3 bases and J 5 bases, leaving 15 bases between the germline ends. CDR3 bases: TGCGCCAGCAGCTCCGGACAGCTTGGTCACGAGCAGTACGTC. As protein: CASSSGQLGHEQYV.

The J gene is TRBJ2-2, the V gene TRBV19; 10 nucleotides align to TRBD1. The CDR3 consists of 16 residues. Germline V lookup: CDR1 LNHDA, CDR2 SQIVND (reference sequence). Unmatched junction bases numbered 15, after V lost 11 bases and J lost 6 bases. CDR3 sequence (DNA): TGTGCCTGTACGCCGGGACAGGGGCTTATTGCCGGGGAGCTGTTTTTT. Encoded protein: CACTPGQGLIAGELFF.

This chain uses TRBV2 with TRBJ2-2; TRBD2 aligns across 8 bases. The CDR3 length is 15 residues. Germline lookup yields CDR1 SNHLY and CDR2 FYNNEI. The junction had 6 bases not matched to a gene; V was cut back by 4 bases and J by 5 bases. The CDR3 reads CASSGEGLGTGELFF. CDR3 sequence (DNA): TGTGCCAGCAGTGGGGAGGGACTAGGTACCGGGGAGCTGTTTTTT.

V usage is TRBV5-4 and J usage is TRBJ1-1; D is unclear. V lost 0 bases to trimming and J lost 1 base, with 7 bases between them. The CDR3 consists of 14 residues. Germline-derived CDR1 and CDR2 are SGHNT and YYREEE (reference sequence). This chain's CDR3 is CASSLDTGNTEAFF. As DNA, the CDR3 is TGTGCCAGCAGCTTGGATACGGGGAACACTGAAGCTTTCTTT. Supplemented by reference TRBV5-4 and TRBJ1-1, the full variable domain reads ETGVTQSPTHLIKTRGQQVTLRCSSQSGHNTVSWYQQALGQGPQFIFQYYREEENGRGNFPPRFSGLQFPNYSSELNVNALELDDSALYLCASSLDTGNTEAFFGQGTRLTVV.

DNA of the CDR3: TGTGCCAGTAGTCGAGGGACAGGGCGCTATGGCTACACCTTC. Residues: CASSRGTGRYGYTF. V and J are TRBV19 and TRBJ1-2; 9 bases agree with TRBD1. V lost 5 bases and J lost 4; bases outside the gene matches: 5. This CDR3 comprises 14 residues. The germline V gene encodes CDR1 LNHDA and CDR2 SQIVND (reference sequence).

This clone was recorded once. V usage is TRBV7-8 and J usage is TRBJ2-7; 7 bases align to TRBD2. V was pared by 5 bases and J by 6 bases, with 16 bases of the junction left unmatched. The CDR3 is 16 amino acids. Germline CDR1 and CDR2: SGHVS and FQNEAQ. CDR3 sequence: CASSPKGLAAPPEQYV. The CDR3 coding sequence is TGTGCCAGCAGCCCGAAAGGGCTAGCGGCCCCCCCCGAGCAGTACGTC.

This chain joins TRBV4-2 and TRBJ2-1, with D unresolved. There are 13 residues in the CDR3. The germline V gene has CDR1 LGHNA and CDR2 YNFKEQ. V lost 0 bases, J lost 13 bases, and 13 bases lay in between. The CDR3 nucleotides are TGTGCCAGCAGCCAAGATCAGTCCATATCACAGTTCTTC. Translating gives CASSQDQSISQFF.

This chain connects TRBV5-4 to TRBJ2-7; 7 nucleotides agree with TRBD1. The CDR3 covers 15 residues. With V trimmed by 4 bases and J by 4 bases, 11 bases remained unmatched. The germline V gene has CDR1 SGHNT and CDR2 YYREEE (reference sequence). CDR3 DNA: TGTGCCAGCAGCAAGACAGGGTCCCGGAGGTACGAGCAGTACTTC. Protein: CASSKTGSRRYEQYF.

The rearrangement links TRBV5-8 to TRBJ1-1; D gene uncertain. V was cut by 4 bases and J by 5 bases, with 6 bases left in between. Per germline, CDR1 SGHTS and CDR2 YDEGEE. The length of the CDR3 is 11 residues. This CDR3 is CASSRSTEAFF. In nucleotides, the CDR3 is TGTGCCAGCAGCAGGAGTACTGAAGCTTTCTTT.

This clone was detected once. The chain recombines TRBV18 with TRBJ1-2; unclear D gene. V was cut by 3 bases and J by 0 bases, with 8 bases left in between. CDR3 length: 14 residues. Germline V gene data show CDR1 as KGHSH and CDR2 as LQKENI. The CDR3 coding sequence is TGTGCCAGCTCACCCCAGGCCTCTAACTATGGCTACACCTTC. Protein sequence: CASSPQASNYGYTF.

CDR3 nucleotides: TGTGCCAGCAGTGGGACTTATAGGGCAGATACGCAGTATTTT. This sequence encodes CASSGTYRADTQYF. This chain links TRBV2 with TRBJ2-3; D perhaps matches TRBD2 (5 bases). The ends were cut back, 4 bases at V and 4 bases at J, with 12 bases in the middle. The CDR3 contains 14 residues. Germline-derived CDR1 and CDR2 are SNHLY and FYNNEI. The full variable domain, with the rest looked up from reference TRBV2 and TRBJ2-3, is EPEVTQTPSHQVTQMGQEVILRCVPISNHLYFYWYRQILGQKVEFLVSFYNNEISEKSEIFDDQFSVERPDGSNFTLKIRSTKLEDSAMYFCASSGTYRADTQYFGPGTRLTVL.

The V call is TRBV5-4, the J call TRBJ2-7; 9 bases are shared with TRBD2. Germline loops: CDR1 SGHNT, CDR2 YYREEE (reference sequence). Trimming took 1 base from V and 2 from J; bases not matched to a gene: 4. This CDR3 has 15 residues. CDR3 loop: CASSLRAGGPYEQYF. The CDR3 DNA follows: TGTGCCAGCAGCTTGAGGGCGGGAGGGCCCTACGAGCAGTACTTC.

The gene calls are TRBV21-1 and TRBJ2-7; the table's D call, TRBD1, was not checked against the DNA. TRBV21-1 is classified as a pseudogene. The CDR3 covers 16 residues. DNA for the CDR3: TGTGCCGAAAAACTGGAGACAGAGATAAACTCCTACGAGCAGTACTTC. This sequence encodes CAEKLETEINSYEQYF.

A single count supports this clone. J is TRBJ2-1 and V is TRBV6-1, with 8 positions matching TRBD2. The CDR3 is made up of 16 amino acids. Trimming cost V 4 bases and J 2 bases; bases outside gene matches: 7. Germline V gene data show CDR1 as MNHNS and CDR2 as SASEGT. CDR3 residues: CASSGREGGAYNEQFF. The CDR3, as DNA: TGTGCCAGCAGTGGACGGGAGGGAGGCGCCTACAATGAGCAGTTCTTC.

The gene calls are TRBV23-1 and TRBJ1-1; possibly TRBD1 for D (6 bases). TRBV23-1 is an open reading frame, and its role is uncertain. The ends were cut back, 6 bases at V and 2 bases at J, with 25 bases in the middle. The CDR3 length is 18 residues. This CDR3 is CASRAPARGVGPNTEAFF. The DNA for the CDR3 is TGCGCCAGCAGAGCCCCCGCCAGGGGAGTGGGGCCCAACACTGAAGCTTTCTTT.

The count of this clone is one. The V gene is TRBV28, the J gene TRBJ1-2; tentative D call: TRBD1 (6 bases). Germline CDR1 is MDHEN and CDR2 is SYDVKM. CDR3 length: 13 amino acids. Trimming left V 6 bases short and J 8 bases short, with 16 bases between. This CDR3 reads CASRSSTGRGYTF. As DNA, the CDR3 is TGTGCCAGCAGGTCTTCTACAGGGCGCGGCTACACCTTC.

The V call is TRBV19, the J call TRBJ1-5; D not resolved. CDR1 and CDR2 from the germline V gene are LNHDA and SQIVND (reference sequence). The CDR3 is 14 amino acids. The germline V and J ends were trimmed by 1 base and 3 bases, with 7 bases remaining between them. The CDR3 spells CASSIVAANQPQHF. CDR3 DNA: TGTGCCAGTAGTATAGTGGCCGCCAATCAGCCCCAGCATTTT.

The chain combines TRBV3-1 (or the pseudogene TRBV3-2) with TRBJ2-1; 11 positions match TRBD2. The CDR3 spans 13 residues. Germline V gene sequence: CDR1 LGHDT, CDR2 YNNKEL (reference sequence). The V segment lost 8 bases and the J segment 9 bases; nucleotides outside the gene matches: 6. CDR3 coding DNA: TGTGCCAGCCGGACTAGCGGGTTGAGTGAGCAGTTCTTC. Translated: CASRTSGLSEQFF.

V usage is TRBV7-6 and J usage is TRBJ2-3; 7 positions agree with TRBD2. CDR1 SGHVS and CDR2 FNYEAQ come from the germline V gene. Germline trimming cut 2 bases from V and 9 bases from J; bases unmatched to any gene: 11. This CDR3 has 15 residues. CDR3 in amino acids: CASSLREARSETQYF. The CDR3 nucleotides are TGTGCCAGCAGCTTACGGGAGGCCCGATCGGAAACGCAGTATTTT.

The chain carries TRBV28 and TRBJ2-3; 7 bases fit TRBD1. This CDR3 has 15 amino acids. J was trimmed by 2 bases and V by 4 bases; bases with no gene match: 6. In germline, CDR1 is MDHEN, CDR2 SYDVKM. CDR3 DNA: TGTGCCAGCAGTTCTCGACAGGGCTACACAGATACGCAGTATTTT. Protein: CASSSRQGYTDTQYF.

This clone was seen only a few times. This chain joins TRBV12-3 or TRBV12-4 and TRBJ1-1; unclear D gene. Trimming pared 1 base from V and 7 bases from J, leaving 10 bases between. The CDR3 length is 13 residues. As DNA, the CDR3 is TGTGCCAGCAGTTTAGATCTGGGCAGTGAAGCTTTCTTT. Its translation is CASSLDLGSEAFF.

This clone was seen a handful of times. V gene TRBV5-1 combines with J gene TRBJ2-1; 10 bases are shared with TRBD2. Germline CDR1 is SGHRS and CDR2 is YFSETQ. This CDR3 contains 18 residues. V was clipped by 1 base and J by 4 bases; unmatched bases: 11. CDR3 nucleotides: TGCGCCAGCAGCTTGAAGGGGTGGCTAGCGGGAGATTACAATGAGCAGTTCTTC. Protein product: CASSLKGWLAGDYNEQFF.

The chain combines TRBV2 with TRBJ2-2, with D possibly TRBD1 on 6 matching bases. Per germline, CDR1 SNHLY and CDR2 FYNNEI. V lost 0 bases and J lost 5, with 13 bases in between. This CDR3 region has 16 residues. The CDR3 reads CASSEAGAHLTGELFF. The CDR3, as DNA: TGTGCCAGCAGTGAAGCGGGGGCACATTTGACCGGGGAGCTGTTTTTT. The full variable domain, rest sourced from reference TRBV2 and TRBJ2-2, is EPEVTQTPSHQVTQMGQEVILRCVPISNHLYFYWYRQILGQKVEFLVSFYNNEISEKSEIFDDQFSVERPDGSNFTLKIRSTKLEDSAMYFCASSEAGAHLTGELFFGEGSRLTVL.

V and J are TRBV24-1 and TRBJ2-2, with a tentative D call TRBD1 (6 bases). Between the trimmed V and J ends, which lost 7 bases and 5 bases, there was a span of 19 bases. The germline CDR1 and CDR2 sequences are KGHDR and SFDVKD. This CDR3 is 16 amino acids long. The CDR3 DNA sequence: TGTGCCACCAGGGACAGCAGACCTTCGTTGACCGGGGAGCTGTTTTTT. Protein sequence: CATRDSRPSLTGELFF.